A single TCR beta chain is shown here with its context. The data were obtained in a study of T-cell reconstitution after alpha-beta-depleted transplantation in children. TCRbeta library preparation incorporated unique molecular identifiers. TCRdb re-called the PCR reads through MiXCR, storing one row per CDR3 protein. The sample includes around 580,000 distinct CDR3 sequences, roughly 27% seen only once; the top ten take 35% to 40%. CDR1 is SGHKS, CDR2 YYEKEE, per germline (reference sequence). Trimming shortened V by 1 base and J by 2 bases, and 9 bases separated the two germline ends. CDR3 size: 14 residues.

Sequenced here: PBMCs, sampled before TCRalphabeta/CD19-depleted stem cell transplant. The chain is built from TRBV5-5 and TRBJ2-5; D uncertain. This receptor was taken from a boy younger than two with Wiskott-Aldrich syndrome, due to receive a stem cell transplant. The CDR3 DNA follows: TGTGCCAGCAGCTTGTTTAGACAACAAGAGACCCAGTACTTC. This codes for CASSLFRQQETQYF. The whole variable domain, filled in from reference TRBV5-5 and TRBJ2-5, reads DAGVTQSPTHLIKTRGQQVTLRCSPISGHKSVSWYQQVLGQGPQFIFQYYEKEERGRGNFPDRFSARQFPNYSSELNVNALLLGDSALYLCASSLFRQQETQYFGPGTRLLVL.